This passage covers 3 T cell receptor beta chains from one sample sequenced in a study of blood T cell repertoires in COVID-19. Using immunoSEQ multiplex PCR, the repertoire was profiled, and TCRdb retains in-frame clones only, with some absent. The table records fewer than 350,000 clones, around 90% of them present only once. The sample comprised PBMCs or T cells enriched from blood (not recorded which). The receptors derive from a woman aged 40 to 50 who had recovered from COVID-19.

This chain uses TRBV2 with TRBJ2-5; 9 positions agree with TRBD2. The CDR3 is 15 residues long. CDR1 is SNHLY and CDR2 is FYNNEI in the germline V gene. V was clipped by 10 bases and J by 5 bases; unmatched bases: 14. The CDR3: CATARASGIGETQYF. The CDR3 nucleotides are TGTGCCACCGCGAGGGCTAGCGGGATCGGGGAGACCCAGTACTTC.

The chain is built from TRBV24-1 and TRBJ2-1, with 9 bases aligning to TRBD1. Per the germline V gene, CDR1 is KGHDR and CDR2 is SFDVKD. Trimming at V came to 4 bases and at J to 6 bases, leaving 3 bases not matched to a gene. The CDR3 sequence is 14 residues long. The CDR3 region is CATSDRDRANEQFF. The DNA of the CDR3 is TGTGCCACCAGTGACAGGGACAGGGCCAATGAGCAGTTCTTC.

CDR3 DNA sequence: TGTGCCAGCTCACCAACATCTAGCTCTGGAAACACCATATATTTT. Residues: CASSPTSSSGNTIYF. This rearrangement joins TRBV18 to TRBJ1-3; D not resolved. Trimming took off 2 bases at V and 0 bases at J, with 8 bases between the two ends. The germline V gene encodes CDR1 KGHSH and CDR2 LQKENI. The length of the CDR3 is 15 residues.